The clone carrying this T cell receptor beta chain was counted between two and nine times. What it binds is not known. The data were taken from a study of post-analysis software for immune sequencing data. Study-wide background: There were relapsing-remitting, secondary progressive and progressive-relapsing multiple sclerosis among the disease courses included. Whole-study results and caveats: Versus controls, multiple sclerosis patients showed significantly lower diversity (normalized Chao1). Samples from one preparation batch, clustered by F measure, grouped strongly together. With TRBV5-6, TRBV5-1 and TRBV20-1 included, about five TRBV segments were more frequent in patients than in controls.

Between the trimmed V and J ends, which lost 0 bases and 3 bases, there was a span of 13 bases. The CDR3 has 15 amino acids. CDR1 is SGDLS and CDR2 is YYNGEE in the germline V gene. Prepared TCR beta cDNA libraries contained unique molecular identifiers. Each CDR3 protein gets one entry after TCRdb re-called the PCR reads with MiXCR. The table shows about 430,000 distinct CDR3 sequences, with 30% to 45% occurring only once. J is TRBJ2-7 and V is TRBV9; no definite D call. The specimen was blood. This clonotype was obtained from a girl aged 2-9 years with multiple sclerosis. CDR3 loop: CASSVGVSDGYEQYF. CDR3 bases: TGTGCCAGCAGCGTAGGAGTTTCCGATGGCTACGAGCAGTACTTC.